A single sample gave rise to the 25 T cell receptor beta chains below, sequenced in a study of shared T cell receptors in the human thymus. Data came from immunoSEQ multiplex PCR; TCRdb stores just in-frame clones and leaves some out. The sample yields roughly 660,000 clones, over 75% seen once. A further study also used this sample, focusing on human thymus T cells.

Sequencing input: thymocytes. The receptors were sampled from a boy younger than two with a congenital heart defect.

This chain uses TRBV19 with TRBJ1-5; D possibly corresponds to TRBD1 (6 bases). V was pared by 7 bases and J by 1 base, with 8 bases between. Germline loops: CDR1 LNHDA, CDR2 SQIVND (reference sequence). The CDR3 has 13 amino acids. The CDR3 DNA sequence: TGTGCCAGTATCCAGGGGAGCAATCAGCCCCAGCATTTT. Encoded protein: CASIQGSNQPQHF.

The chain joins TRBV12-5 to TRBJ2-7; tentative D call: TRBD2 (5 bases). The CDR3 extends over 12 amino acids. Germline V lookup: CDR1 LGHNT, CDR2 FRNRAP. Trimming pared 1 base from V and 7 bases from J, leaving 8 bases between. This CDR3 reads CASGLGTGEQYF. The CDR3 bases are TGTGCTAGTGGTTTGGGGACTGGAGAGCAGTACTTC.

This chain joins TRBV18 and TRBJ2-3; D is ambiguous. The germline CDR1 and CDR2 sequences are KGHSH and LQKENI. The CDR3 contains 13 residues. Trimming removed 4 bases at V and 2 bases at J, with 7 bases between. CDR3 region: CASSLTSTDTQYF. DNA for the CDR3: TGTGCCAGCTCACTAACATCCACAGATACGCAGTATTTT.

CDR3 nucleotide sequence: TGCAGCCCCGGGACTACTTACGAGCAGTACTTC. This translates into CSPGTTYEQYF. The chain uses TRBV20-1 and TRBJ2-7, with 7 bases that match TRBD2. The CDR3 consists of 11 residues. Germline V gene sequence: CDR1 DFQATT, CDR2 SNEGSKA (reference sequence).

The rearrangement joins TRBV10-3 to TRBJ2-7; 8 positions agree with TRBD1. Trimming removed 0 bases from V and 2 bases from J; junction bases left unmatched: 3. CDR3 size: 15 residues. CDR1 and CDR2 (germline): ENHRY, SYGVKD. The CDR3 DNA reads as TGTGCCATCAGTGAGTCAGGACAGGGCCCCTACGAGCAGTACTTC. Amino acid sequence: CAISESGQGPYEQYF.

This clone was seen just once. The CDR3 spells CASSSSSSKRDQETQYF. CDR3 in DNA: TGTGCCAGCAGTTCTAGCTCCAGCAAGAGGGATCAAGAGACCCAGTACTTC. The V gene is TRBV2, the J gene TRBJ2-5, with a weak D call TRBD2 (5 bases). Germline V gives CDR1 SNHLY, CDR2 FYNNEI. The CDR3 is 17 residues long. V lost 5 bases to trimming and J lost 2 bases, with 21 bases between them.

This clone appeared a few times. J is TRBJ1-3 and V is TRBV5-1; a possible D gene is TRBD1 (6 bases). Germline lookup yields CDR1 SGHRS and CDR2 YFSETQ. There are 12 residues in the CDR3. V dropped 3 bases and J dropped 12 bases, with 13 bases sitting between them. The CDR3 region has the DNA TGCGCCAGCAGCTCACCGGACAGTCACATATATTTT. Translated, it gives CASSSPDSHIYF.

The CDR3 spells CAWGPPQGAPYEQYF. CDR3 nucleotides: TGTGCCTGGGGGCCCCCCCAGGGGGCCCCCTACGAGCAGTACTTC. The chain joins TRBV30 to TRBJ2-7; 8 bases fit TRBD1. CDR3 length: 15 residues. From germline, CDR1 is GTSNPN and CDR2 SVGIG (reference sequence). Germline trimming cut 5 bases from V and 2 bases from J; bases unmatched to any gene: 11.

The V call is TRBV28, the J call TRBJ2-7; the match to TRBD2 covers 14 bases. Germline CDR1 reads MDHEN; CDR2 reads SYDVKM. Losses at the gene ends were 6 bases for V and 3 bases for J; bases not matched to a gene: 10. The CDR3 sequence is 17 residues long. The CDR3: CASRQSGTSGGDYEQYF. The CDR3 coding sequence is TGTGCCAGCAGACAATCCGGGACTAGCGGGGGAGACTACGAGCAGTACTTC.

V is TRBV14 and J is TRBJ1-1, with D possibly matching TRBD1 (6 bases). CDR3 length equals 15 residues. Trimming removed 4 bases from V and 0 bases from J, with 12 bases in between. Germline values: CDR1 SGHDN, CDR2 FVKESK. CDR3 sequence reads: CASSPRGAMNTEAFF. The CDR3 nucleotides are TGTGCCAGCAGCCCCCGGGGGGCCATGAACACTGAAGCTTTCTTT.

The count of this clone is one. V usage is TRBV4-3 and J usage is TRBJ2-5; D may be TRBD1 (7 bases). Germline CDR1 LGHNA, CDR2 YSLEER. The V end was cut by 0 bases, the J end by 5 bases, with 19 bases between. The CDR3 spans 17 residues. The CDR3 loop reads CASSQDEAPGGGETQYF. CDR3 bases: TGCGCCAGCAGCCAAGATGAGGCCCCAGGGGGAGGCGAGACCCAGTACTTC.

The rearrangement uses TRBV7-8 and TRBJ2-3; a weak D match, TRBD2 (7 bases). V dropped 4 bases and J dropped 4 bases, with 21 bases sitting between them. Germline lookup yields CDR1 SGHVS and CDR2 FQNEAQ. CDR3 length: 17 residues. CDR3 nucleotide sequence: TGTGCCAGCAGCTCCCTTGGGGGAGGGGGGTTAGCAGATACGCAGTATTTT. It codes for CASSSLGGGGLADTQYF. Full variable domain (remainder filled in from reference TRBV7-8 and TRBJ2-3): GAGVSQSPRYKVAKRGQDVALRCDPISGHVSLFWYQQALGQGPEFLTYFQNEAQLDKSGLPSDRFFAERPEGSVSTLKIQRTQQEDSAVYLCASSSLGGGGLADTQYFGPGTRLTVL.

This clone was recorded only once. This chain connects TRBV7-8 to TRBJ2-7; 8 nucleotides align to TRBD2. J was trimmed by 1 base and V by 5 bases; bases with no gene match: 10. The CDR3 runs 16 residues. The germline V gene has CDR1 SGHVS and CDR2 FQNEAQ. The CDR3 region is CASSPTLAVKSYEQYF. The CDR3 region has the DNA TGTGCCAGCAGCCCAACACTAGCGGTAAAATCCTACGAGCAGTACTTC.

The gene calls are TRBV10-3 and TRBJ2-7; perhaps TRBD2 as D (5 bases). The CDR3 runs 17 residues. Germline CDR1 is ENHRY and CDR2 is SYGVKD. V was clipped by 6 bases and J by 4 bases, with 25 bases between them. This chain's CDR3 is CAIRGPGGPDSMYEQYF. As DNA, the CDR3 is TGTGCCATCAGGGGCCCCGGAGGACCTGATAGCATGTACGAGCAGTACTTC.

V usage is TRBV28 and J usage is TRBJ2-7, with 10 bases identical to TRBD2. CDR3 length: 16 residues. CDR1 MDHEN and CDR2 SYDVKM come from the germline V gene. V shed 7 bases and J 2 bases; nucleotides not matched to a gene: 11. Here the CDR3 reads CASTGLAGEAPYEQYF. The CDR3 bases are TGTGCCAGCACTGGGCTAGCGGGAGAAGCCCCCTACGAGCAGTACTTC.

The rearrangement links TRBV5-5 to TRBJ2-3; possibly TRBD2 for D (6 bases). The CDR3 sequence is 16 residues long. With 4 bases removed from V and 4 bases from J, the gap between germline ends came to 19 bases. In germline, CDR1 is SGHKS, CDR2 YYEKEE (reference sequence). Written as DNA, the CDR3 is TGTGCCAGCAGCCGGGGACCGGGAGAGGGCGCAGATACGCAGTATTTT. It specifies CASSRGPGEGADTQYF.

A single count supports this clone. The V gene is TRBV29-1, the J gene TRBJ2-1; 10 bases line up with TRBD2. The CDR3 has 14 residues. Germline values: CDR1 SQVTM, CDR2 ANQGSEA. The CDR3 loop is CSESIAGGYNEQFF. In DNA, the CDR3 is TGCAGTGAGAGTATAGCGGGAGGATACAATGAGCAGTTCTTC.

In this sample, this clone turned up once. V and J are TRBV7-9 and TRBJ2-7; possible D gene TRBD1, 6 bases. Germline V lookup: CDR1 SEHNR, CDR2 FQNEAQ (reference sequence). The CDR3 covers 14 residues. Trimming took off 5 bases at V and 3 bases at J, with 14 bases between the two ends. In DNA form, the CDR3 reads TGTGCCAGCAGCCCTTCTCAGGGGATCTACGAGCAGTACTTC. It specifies CASSPSQGIYEQYF. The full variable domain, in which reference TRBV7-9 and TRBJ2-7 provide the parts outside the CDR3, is DTGVSQNPRHKITKRGQNVTFRCDPISEHNRLYWYRQTLGQGPEFLTYFQNEAQLEKSRLLSDRFSAERPKGSFSTLEIQRTEQGDSAMYLCASSPSQGIYEQYFGPGTRLTVT.

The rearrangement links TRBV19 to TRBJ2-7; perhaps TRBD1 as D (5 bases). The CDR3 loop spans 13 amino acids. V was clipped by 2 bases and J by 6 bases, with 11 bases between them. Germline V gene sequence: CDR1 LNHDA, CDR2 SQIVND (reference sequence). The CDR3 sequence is CASSIRSGSEQYF. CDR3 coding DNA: TGTGCCAGTAGTATAAGATCAGGGTCCGAGCAGTACTTC.

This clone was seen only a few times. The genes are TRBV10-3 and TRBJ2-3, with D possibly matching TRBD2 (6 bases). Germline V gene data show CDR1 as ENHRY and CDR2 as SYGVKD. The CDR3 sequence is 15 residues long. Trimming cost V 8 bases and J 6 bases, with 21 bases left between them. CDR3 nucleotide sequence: TGTGCCATCTCCCTCCGGGAGCAGGCCTACGATACGCAGTATTTT. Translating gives CAISLREQAYDTQYF.

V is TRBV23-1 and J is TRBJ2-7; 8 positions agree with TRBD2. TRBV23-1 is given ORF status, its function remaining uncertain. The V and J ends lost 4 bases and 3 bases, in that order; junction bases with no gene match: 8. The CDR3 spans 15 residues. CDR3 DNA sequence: TGCGCCAGCAGTCCCCCGACCGGGGGGGGCTACGAGCAGTACTTC. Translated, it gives CASSPPTGGGYEQYF.

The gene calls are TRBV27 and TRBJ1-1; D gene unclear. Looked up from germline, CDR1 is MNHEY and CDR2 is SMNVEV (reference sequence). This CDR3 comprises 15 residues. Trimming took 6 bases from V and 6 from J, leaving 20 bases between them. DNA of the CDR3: TGTGCCAGCAGCCTTCCCCCCGGGTCCTATTCTGAAGCTTTCTTT. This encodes CASSLPPGSYSEAFF.

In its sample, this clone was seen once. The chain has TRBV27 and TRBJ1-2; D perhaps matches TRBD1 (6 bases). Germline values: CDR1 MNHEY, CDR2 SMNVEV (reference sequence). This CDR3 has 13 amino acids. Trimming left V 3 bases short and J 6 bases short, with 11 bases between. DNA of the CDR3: TGTGCCAGCAGTTTTCGGTCAGGGGATGGCTACACCTTC. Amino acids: CASSFRSGDGYTF.

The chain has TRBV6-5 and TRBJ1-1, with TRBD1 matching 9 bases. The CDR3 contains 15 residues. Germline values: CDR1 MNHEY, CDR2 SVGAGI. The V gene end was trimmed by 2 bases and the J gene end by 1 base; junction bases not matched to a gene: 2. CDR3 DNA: TGTGCCAGCAGTTACGACAGGGGGTCGAACACTGAAGCTTTCTTT. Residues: CASSYDRGSNTEAFF.

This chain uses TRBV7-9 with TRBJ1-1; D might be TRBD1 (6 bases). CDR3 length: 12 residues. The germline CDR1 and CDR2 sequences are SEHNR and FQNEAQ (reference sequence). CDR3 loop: CATSRGNTEAFF. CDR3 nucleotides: TGTGCTACCTCCAGGGGGAACACTGAAGCTTTCTTT.